A selection of T cell receptor beta chains follows, all from one sample in a study of identical twins. TCRdb reprocessed the 5' RACE reads with MiXCR, giving one entry per CDR3 protein. The data contain under 900,000 distinct CDR3 sequences, 15% to 20% of them singletons. These data also formed part of another study, on T cells expressing NK-cell markers.

Sequencing was carried out using PBMCs. All receptors come from a young woman in good health. Both conserved end residues are part of each CDR3. A D gene is named only where the DNA matches it firmly. Size values are once, few and many counts, or a class for expanded clones, and some rows have none.

d_gene: .
v_gene: TRBV20-1
abundance: .
j_gene: TRBJ1-1
CDR3aa: CSATRGGDTEAFF
CDR3nt: TGCAGTGCTACCAGGGGAGGTGACACTGAAGCTTTCTTT

d_gene: TRBD2
v_gene: TRBV20-1
abundance: .
j_gene: TRBJ2-1
CDR3aa: CSARFASGLGNEQFF
CDR3nt: TGCAGTGCTAGATTCGCTAGCGGTCTAGGCAATGAGCAGTTCTTC

d_gene: TRBD2
v_gene: TRBV12-3/TRBV12-4
abundance: many
j_gene: TRBJ2-7
CDR3aa: CASRLAGGSYEQYF
CDR3nt: TGTGCCAGCAGGCTAGCGGGAGGATCCTACGAGCAGTACTTC

d_gene: TRBD1
v_gene: TRBV5-6
abundance: few
j_gene: TRBJ2-7
CDR3aa: CASSPQTGTPYYEQYF
CDR3nt: TGTGCCAGCAGCCCCCAGACAGGGACGCCTTACTACGAGCAGTACTTC

d_gene: .
v_gene: TRBV12-3/TRBV12-4
abundance: many
j_gene: TRBJ1-2
CDR3aa: CASSLGSAYGYTF
CDR3nt: TGTGCCAGCAGTTTAGGTAGCGCCTATGGCTACACCTTC

d_gene: TRBD1
v_gene: TRBV20-1
abundance: few
j_gene: TRBJ2-2
CDR3aa: CSARDLGQGNTGELFF
CDR3nt: TGCAGTGCTAGAGATCTGGGACAGGGCAACACCGGGGAGCTGTTTTTT

d_gene: TRBD1
v_gene: TRBV5-1
abundance: .
j_gene: TRBJ1-1
CDR3aa: CASSPAGGQGAFF
CDR3nt: TGCGCCAGCAGCCCCGCGGGGGGACAGGGGGCTTTCTTT

d_gene: TRBD1
v_gene: TRBV7-9
abundance: few
j_gene: TRBJ2-3
CDR3aa: CASSLQGAVVGTQYF
CDR3nt: TGTGCCAGCAGCTTGCAGGGGGCCGTGGTTGGTACGCAGTATTTT

d_gene: .
v_gene: TRBV5-1
abundance: few
j_gene: TRBJ1-2
CDR3aa: CASSLARPQEGYTF
CDR3nt: TGCGCCAGCAGCTTGGCCCGGCCCCAGGAGGGCTACACCTTC

d_gene: TRBD1
v_gene: TRBV4-3
abundance: few
j_gene: TRBJ1-1
CDR3aa: CASSQGRGRGDSRTEAFF
CDR3nt: TGCGCCAGCAGCCAAGGTCGCGGCAGGGGGGATTCGCGCACTGAAGCTTTCTTT

d_gene: .
v_gene: TRBV20-1
abundance: many
j_gene: TRBJ2-3
CDR3aa: CSARDPATPTDTQYF
CDR3nt: TGCAGTGCTAGAGATCCGGCGACTCCCACAGATACGCAGTATTTT

d_gene: TRBD2
v_gene: TRBV5-1
abundance: few
j_gene: TRBJ2-1
CDR3aa: CASSSSGTSGRPSYNEQFF
CDR3nt: TGCGCCAGCAGCTCTTCTGGGACTAGCGGGAGGCCTTCCTACAATGAGCAGTTCTTC

d_gene: .
v_gene: TRBV7-9
abundance: .
j_gene: TRBJ2-2
CDR3aa: CASSRLGAGELFF
CDR3nt: TGTGCCAGCAGCCGCCTTGGGGCCGGGGAGCTGTTTTTT

d_gene: TRBD2
v_gene: TRBV5-1
abundance: .
j_gene: TRBJ2-7
CDR3aa: CASSPHGLAALQSSYEQYF
CDR3nt: TGCGCCAGCAGCCCGCATGGACTAGCGGCCCTACAGAGCTCCTACGAGCAGTACTTC

d_gene: .
v_gene: TRBV7-9
abundance: .
j_gene: TRBJ2-3
CDR3aa: CASSFLLASRDTQYF
CDR3nt: TGTGCCAGCAGCTTCTTGCTAGCCTCTCGGGATACGCAGTATTTT

d_gene: TRBD1
v_gene: TRBV10-1
abundance: .
j_gene: TRBJ2-1
CDR3aa: CASSESMGVRGPRGEQFF
CDR3nt: TGCGCCAGCAGTGAGTCGATGGGAGTCAGGGGGCCGAGGGGTGAGCAGTTCTTC